These 7 T cell receptor beta chains share one sample of origin, sequenced in a study of regulatory T cells in long-lasting Graves disease (dated by TCRdb to the early 2020s). The sample's time point label, in plain terms: persistent/refractory GD, antithyroid drugs over 5 years with positive TRAb. RNA was extracted from PBMCs in TRIzol for both TCR sequencing and RNA sequencing. To prepare the library, multiplex PCR was applied. The sequencer listed for this sample is Illumina HiSeq 4000. To build TCR beta libraries, CDR3 regions were amplified by Arm-PCR using iRepertoire HTBI primers. Using fastp at Q25 and MiXCR, TCRdb reprocessed the public reads and kept productive beta chains. For every CDR3 protein sequence, its rows merge into one entry that carries the most common genes and DNA. The sample contains 400,000 to 500,000 distinct CDR3 sequences, less than 25% of them found a single time. The biggest ten clones account for 7.8% of the sample.

Here the sequenced sample was peripheral blood mononuclear cells (PBMCs), taken when the disease was refractory, from a patient treated with antithyroid drugs. The receptors were sampled from a female donor with Graves disease.

As concerns this clonotype: This may arise from a read error, as a much more abundant clone is one base away. The rearrangement links TRBV28 to TRBJ2-7, with 7 bases that match TRBD1. From germline, CDR1 is MDHEN and CDR2 SYDVKM. CDR3 length: 13 amino acids. DNA of the CDR3: TGTGCCAGCCTCGGGGACAGCTCCTACGAGCGGTACTTC. This codes for CASLGDSSYERYF.

This clonotype came up many times. This sequence joins TRBV29-1 and TRBJ2-5; 7 bases align to TRBD1. Trimming took 6 bases from V and 4 from J; bases not matched to a gene: 11. Germline V gene lookup returns CDR1 SQVTM and CDR2 ANQGSEA. This CDR3 comprises 14 residues. The CDR3 sequence is CSVPRGQGRETQYF. CDR3 bases: TGCAGCGTCCCTAGGGGGCAGGGGAGAGAGACCCAGTACTTC.

The V gene is TRBV28, the J gene TRBJ1-3; D remains ambiguous. CDR3 length: 13 amino acids. Trimming removed 3 bases from V and 4 bases from J, with 7 bases in between. The germline gives CDR1 MDHEN, CDR2 SYDVKM. The chain's CDR3 is CASSFYSGNTIYF. The CDR3 nucleotides are TGTGCCAGCAGTTTTTACTCCGGAAACACCATATATTTT.

The chain uses TRBV14 and TRBJ2-7; D might be TRBD2 (6 bases). Germline V gene data show CDR1 as SGHDN and CDR2 as FVKESK. The ends were cut back, 1 base at V and 2 bases at J, with 12 bases in the middle. The CDR3 has 15 amino acids. The CDR3 here is CASSQVSGGPYEQYF. The CDR3 DNA reads as TGTGCCAGCAGCCAAGTTAGCGGAGGCCCCTACGAGCAGTACTTC.

A few counts support this clonotype. The chain combines TRBV19 with TRBJ1-2; the match to TRBD1 covers 9 bases. CDR1 LNHDA and CDR2 SQIVND come from the germline V gene (reference sequence). The CDR3 runs to 15 residues. J was trimmed by 7 bases and V by 6 bases; bases with no gene match: 12. As DNA, the CDR3 is TGTGCCAGTAGCATAACTCGACAGGGGGTTGGTGGCTACACCTTC. It encodes CASSITRQGVGGYTF.

This clonotype was found many times. The chain couples TRBV6-1 to TRBJ2-7; D not resolved. The CDR3 is 13 amino acids. The V gene's germline CDR1 is MNHNS and CDR2 SASEGT. The V end was cut by 5 bases, the J end by 7 bases, with 15 bases between. CDR3 DNA: TGTGCCAGCAGTCCCGCCGACGGGTTGGAGCAGTACTTC. Translating it yields CASSPADGLEQYF.

Ten or more counts support this clonotype. V and J are TRBV11-1 and TRBJ1-1; D unclear. V lost 6 bases to trimming and J lost 3 bases, with 11 bases between them. CDR1 is SGHAT, CDR2 FQDESV, per germline (reference sequence). This CDR3 is built from 13 residues. The CDR3 sequence is CASRARWDTEAFF. For the CDR3, the DNA is TGTGCCAGCAGGGCACGTTGGGACACTGAAGCTTTCTTT.